The clone carrying this T cell receptor (beta chain) was seen only a few times. Its antigen is not identified. 13 Jbeta primers and 60 Vbeta primers were used for the PCR. Data came from immunoSEQ multiplex PCR; TCRdb stores just in-frame clones and leaves some out. The sample includes about 160,000 clones, 60% to 80% of them seen just once. This entry is derived from a study of cytomegalovirus exposure and HLA in healthy donors. Study-wide context: Samples from HLA-typed donors yielded 85 million to 95 million unique TCRs in an early data release. Study findings and constraints: TCR sequences were mostly rare, though some public TCRs occurred in many donors.

Deletions cut 6 bases from V and 1 base from J, with 9 bases between. CDR1 and CDR2 from the germline V gene are SGHVS and FQNEAQ. This CDR3 has 13 residues. This receptor was identified in a woman in her forties or fifties in good health and CMV-seropositive. The sample consisted of PBMCs. The V and J genes are TRBV7-8 and TRBJ2-5; TRBD2 is a possible D gene (5 bases). DNA of the CDR3: TGTGCCAGCAGTTGGGAGCGCCAAGAGACCCAGTACTTC. Amino acids: CASSWERQETQYF. Full variable domain (outside the CDR3, taken from reference TRBV7-8 and TRBJ2-5): GAGVSQSPRYKVAKRGQDVALRCDPISGHVSLFWYQQALGQGPEFLTYFQNEAQLDKSGLPSDRFFAERPEGSVSTLKIQRTQQEDSAVYLCASSWERQETQYFGPGTRLLVL.